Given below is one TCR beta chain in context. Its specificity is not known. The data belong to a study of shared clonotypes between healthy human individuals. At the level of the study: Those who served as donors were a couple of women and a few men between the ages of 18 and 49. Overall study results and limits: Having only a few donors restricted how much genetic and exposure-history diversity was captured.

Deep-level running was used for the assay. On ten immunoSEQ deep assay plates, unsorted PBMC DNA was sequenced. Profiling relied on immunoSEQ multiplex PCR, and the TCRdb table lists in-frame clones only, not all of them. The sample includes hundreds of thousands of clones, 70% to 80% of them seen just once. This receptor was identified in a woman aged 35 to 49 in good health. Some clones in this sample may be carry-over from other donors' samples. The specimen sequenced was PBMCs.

In DNA form, the CDR3 reads TGTGCCAGCAGAAGCGGGGCCAGGGCATACAATGAGCAGTTCTTC. Encoded protein: CASRSGARAYNEQFF. The V gene is TRBV7-9, the J gene TRBJ2-1; 7 nucleotides align to TRBD2. This CDR3 contains 15 residues. Germline CDR1 SEHNR, CDR2 FQNEAQ (reference sequence). V trimming: 6 bases; J trimming: 4 bases; junction bases outside the gene matches: 9.